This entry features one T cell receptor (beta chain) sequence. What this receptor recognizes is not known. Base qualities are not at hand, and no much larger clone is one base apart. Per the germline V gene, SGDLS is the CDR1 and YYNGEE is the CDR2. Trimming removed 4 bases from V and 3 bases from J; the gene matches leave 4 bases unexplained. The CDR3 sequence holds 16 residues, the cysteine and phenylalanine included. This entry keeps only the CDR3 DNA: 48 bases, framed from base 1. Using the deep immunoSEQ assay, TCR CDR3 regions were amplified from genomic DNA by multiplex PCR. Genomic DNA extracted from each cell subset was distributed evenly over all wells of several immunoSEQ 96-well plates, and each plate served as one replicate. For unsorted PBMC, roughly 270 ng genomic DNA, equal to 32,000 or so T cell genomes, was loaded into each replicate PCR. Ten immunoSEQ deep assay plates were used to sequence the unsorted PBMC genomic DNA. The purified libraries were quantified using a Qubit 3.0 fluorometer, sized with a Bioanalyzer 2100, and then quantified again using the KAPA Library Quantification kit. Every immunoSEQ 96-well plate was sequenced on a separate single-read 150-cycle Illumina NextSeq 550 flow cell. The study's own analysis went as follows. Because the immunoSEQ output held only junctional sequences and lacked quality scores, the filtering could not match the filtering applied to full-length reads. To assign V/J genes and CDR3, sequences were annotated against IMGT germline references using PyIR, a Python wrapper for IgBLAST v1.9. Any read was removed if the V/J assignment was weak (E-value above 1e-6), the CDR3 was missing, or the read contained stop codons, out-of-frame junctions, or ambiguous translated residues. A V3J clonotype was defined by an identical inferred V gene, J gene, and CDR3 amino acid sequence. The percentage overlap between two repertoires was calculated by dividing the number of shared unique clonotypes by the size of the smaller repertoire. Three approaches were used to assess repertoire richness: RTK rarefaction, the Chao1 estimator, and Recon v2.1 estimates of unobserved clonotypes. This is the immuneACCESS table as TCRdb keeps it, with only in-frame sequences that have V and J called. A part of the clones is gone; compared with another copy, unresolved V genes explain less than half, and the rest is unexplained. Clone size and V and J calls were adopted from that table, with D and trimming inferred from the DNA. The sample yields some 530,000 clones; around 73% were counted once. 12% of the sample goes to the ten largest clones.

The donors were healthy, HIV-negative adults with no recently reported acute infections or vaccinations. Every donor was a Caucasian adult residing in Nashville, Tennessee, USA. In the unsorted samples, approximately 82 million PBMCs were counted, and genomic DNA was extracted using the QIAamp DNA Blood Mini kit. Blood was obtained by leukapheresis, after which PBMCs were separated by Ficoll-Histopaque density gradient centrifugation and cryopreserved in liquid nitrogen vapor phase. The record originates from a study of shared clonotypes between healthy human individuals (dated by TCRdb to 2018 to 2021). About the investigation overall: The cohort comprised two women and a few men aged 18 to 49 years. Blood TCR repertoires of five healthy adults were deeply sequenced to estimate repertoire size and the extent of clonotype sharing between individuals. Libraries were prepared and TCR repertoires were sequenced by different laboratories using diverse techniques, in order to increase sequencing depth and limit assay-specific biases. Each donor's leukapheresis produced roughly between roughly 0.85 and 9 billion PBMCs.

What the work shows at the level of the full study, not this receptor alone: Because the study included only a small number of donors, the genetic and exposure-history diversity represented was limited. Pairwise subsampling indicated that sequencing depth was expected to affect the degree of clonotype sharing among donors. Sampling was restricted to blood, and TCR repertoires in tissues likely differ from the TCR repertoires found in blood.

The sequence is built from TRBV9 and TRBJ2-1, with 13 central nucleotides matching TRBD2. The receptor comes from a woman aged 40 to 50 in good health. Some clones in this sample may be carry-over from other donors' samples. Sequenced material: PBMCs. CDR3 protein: CASSRTSGSGYNEQFF. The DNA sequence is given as TGTGCCAGCAGCCGGACTAGCGGGAGTGGCTACAATGAGCAGTTCTTC. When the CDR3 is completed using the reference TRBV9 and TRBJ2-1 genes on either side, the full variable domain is DSGVTQTPKHLITATGQRVTLRCSPRSGDLSVYWYQQSLDQGLQFLIQYYNGEERAKGNILERFSAQQFPDLHSELNLSSLELGDSALYFCASSRTSGSGYNEQFFGPGTRLTVL.